Listed below are T cell receptor beta chains from one sample, sequenced in a study of CD8 T cells in ankylosing spondylitis. TCRdb called the 5' RACE reads again in MiXCR, with one record for every CDR3 protein. The data contain hundreds of thousands of distinct CDR3 sequences, approximately 17% of them singletons. The sequencing sample was made of blood, either unsorted or a sorted T cell fraction (not recorded which). These receptors were taken from a male donor with ankylosing spondylitis. CDR3s include the opening cysteine and the closing phenylalanine or tryptophan. A D gene is named only where the DNA matches it firmly. Clone size, where shown, is once, few, many, or a class for clones that have expanded.

TRBD1 | 16 | - | TRBJ2-5 | TRBV5-1 | TGCGCCAGCACCAATATCGGGACAGGGGGCGGAGAGACCCAGTACTTC | CASTNIGTGGGETQYF
- | 13 | - | TRBJ1-2 | TRBV27 | TGTGCCAGCAGTCGCCCCCAGGGGTTTGGCTACACCTTC | CASSRPQGFGYTF
- | 13 | few | TRBJ2-5 | TRBV5-1 | TGCGCCAGCAGCCCCGACAGCTGGGAGACCCAGTACTTC | CASSPDSWETQYF
TRBD1 | 16 | few | TRBJ1-1 | TRBV24-1 | TGTGCCACCAGTGATCACAAACAGGGGGGTATAACTGAAGCTTTCTTT | CATSDHKQGGITEAFF
TRBD1 | 14 | - | TRBJ2-7 | TRBV9 | TGTGCCAGCAGCGTAGAACCGACAGGGGTCGAGCAGTACTTC | CASSVEPTGVEQYF
- | 15 | few | TRBJ2-7 | TRBV20-1 | TGCAGTGCTAGACCCCTAACGGGAGTTCGGTACGAGCAGTACTTC | CSARPLTGVRYEQYF
- | 15 | - | TRBJ1-1 | TRBV6-1 | TGTGCCAGCAGTGGGGGAGGGACGCAGGACACTGAAGCTTTCTTT | CASSGGGTQDTEAFF
- | 15 | - | TRBJ2-7 | TRBV7-2 | TGTGCCAGCAGCTTAAGTGCGGGGAGCTCCTACGAGCAGTACTTC | CASSLSAGSSYEQYF
TRBD2 | 14 | - | TRBJ2-3 | TRBV20-1 | TGCAGTGCTACGCCGGGACTAGCCACAGATACGCAGTATTTT | CSATPGLATDTQYF
- | 14 | - | TRBJ2-3 | TRBV20-1 | TGCAGTGCTGTTGTCCCCGGGATCACAGATACGCAGTATTTT | CSAVVPGITDTQYF
TRBD2 | 16 | few | TRBJ2-3 | TRBV28 | TGTGCCAGCACCATGCCAACTAGCGGGAGGTCAGATACGCAGTATTTT | CASTMPTSGRSDTQYF
TRBD1 | 13 | - | TRBJ1-1 | TRBV12-3/TRBV12-4 | TGTGCCAGCACCCCGGACAGGCGGGCTGAAGCTTTCTTT | CASTPDRRAEAFF
- | 11 | few | TRBJ2-1 | TRBV10-3 | TGTGCCATCGGGCAGCGGGATGAGCAGTTCTTC | CAIGQRDEQFF
TRBD2 | 16 | - | TRBJ2-5 | TRBV7-2 | TGTGCCAGCAGCTTAGGTCCCGGTAGCGGGCAAGAGACCCAGTACTTC | CASSLGPGSGQETQYF
TRBD1 | 14 | - | TRBJ2-4 | TRBV6-5 | TGTGCCAGCAGTTATGACAGGGGCTTTAACATTCAGTACTTC | CASSYDRGFNIQYF
- | 18 | few | TRBJ2-7 | TRBV21-1 | TGTGCCAGCAGCTCACCGGGACTAGCGGGTAATTCGACCTACGAGCAGTACTTC | CASSSPGLAGNSTYEQYF
- | 14 | few | TRBJ1-4 | TRBV19 | - | CASTSAATNEKLFF
TRBD2 | 14 | few | TRBJ2-5 | TRBV5-5 | TGTGCCAGCAGCGTGACTAGCGGCAAAGAGACCCAGTACTTC | CASSVTSGKETQYF
TRBD1 | 15 | - | TRBJ1-1 | TRBV6-5 | TGTGCCAGCAGTTACAGAGGGGGCTTGGGCACTGAAGCTTTCTTT | CASSYRGGLGTEAFF
TRBD1 | 15 | few | TRBJ2-7 | TRBV10-3 | TGTGCCATCAGTGACCAGGACAGGGGGCCTGGCGAGCAGTACTTC | CAISDQDRGPGEQYF